This TCR beta chain was recorded in a study of chemoradiotherapy in HPV16-positive cancers. Overall study context: Functional T-cell assays on a couple of HPV16-positive patients' cells defined candidate HPV-specific clones and common TCR motifs.

Libraries were prepared by immunoSEQ multiplex PCR; TCRdb keeps only in-frame clonotypes and omits some of them. The profile covers more than 10,000 clones, with roughly nine tenths appearing a single time and roughly 22% taken by the ten largest. The CDR3 covers 14 residues. Per the germline V gene, CDR1 is LNHDA and CDR2 is SQIVND (reference sequence). The V gene lost 2 bases and the J gene lost 5 bases, with 10 bases spanning the gap. The receptor was isolated from a human donor with HPV-associated anogenital cancer. The V gene is TRBV19, the J gene TRBJ1-3, with D tentatively TRBD1 (6 bases). The specimen was blood, collected from a patient who underwent chemoradiotherapy. The CDR3 here is CASSIRTARNTIYF. The CDR3 bases are TGTGCCAGTAGTATACGGACAGCCCGAAACACCATATATTTT.